This entry features one T cell receptor (beta chain) sequence. Its antigen is as yet unknown. At the DNA level, this CDR3 is encoded by other sequences in the same sample as well. The data originate from a study of long-term antiretroviral therapy in people with HIV. Study-level points and caveats: No data were available on ART adherence, viral resistance or therapy changes. CDR3 lengths in HIV samples spanned a narrower range than controls. Blood in the study was drawn between the mid-2000s and the late 2010s, possibly under older ART regimens, which may be less effective than current ones.

The assay, immunoSEQ v3.0, was run at survey level. Sequencing targeted roughly 40,000-50,000 T-cell genomes per sample. Profiled with immunoSEQ multiplex PCR; TCRdb holds only in-frame clones, not every one. The sample carries fewer than 30,000 clones, roughly 80% recorded once. Between the trimmed V and J ends, which lost 2 bases and 5 bases, there was a span of 6 bases. Per the germline V gene, CDR1 is LNHDA and CDR2 is SQIVND (reference sequence). The CDR3 has 12 residues. The chain links TRBV19 to TRBJ1-2; D not resolved. This sequence originates from a man under 40 with HIV. The sequenced sample was unsorted PBMCs, obtained 0.7 years before starting antiretroviral therapy. The CDR3 bases are TGTGCCAGTAGTATATCGGTATATGGCTACACCTTC. Its protein product is CASSISVYGYTF.